These 26 T cell receptor beta chains share one sample of origin, sequenced in a study of T cell clones after liver transplantation. Profiled with immunoSEQ multiplex PCR; TCRdb holds only in-frame clones, not every one. The sample shows tens of thousands of clones, less than 90% of them seen only once. The sequences come from CD4+ T cells from blood, collected at the 22-month timepoint. These receptors originate from a human patient who received a liver transplant. A share of the T cells may be of graft donor origin.

Only a few counts were recorded for this clone. The gene calls are TRBV7-9 and TRBJ2-1; TRBD2 aligns across 12 bases. V lost 0 bases, J lost 9 bases, and 3 bases stayed unmatched. Germline V CDR1 and CDR2: SEHNR, FQNEAQ (reference sequence). CDR3 length: 15 residues. The CDR3 is CASSLAGGLAGEQFF. The DNA for the CDR3 is TGTGCCAGCAGCTTAGCGGGGGGACTAGCGGGTGAGCAGTTCTTC.

This clone was observed once. The chain combines TRBV5-4 with TRBJ2-3; 10 bases align to TRBD2. The CDR3 loop spans 15 amino acids. J was trimmed by 8 bases and V by 5 bases; bases with no gene match: 11. The V gene's germline CDR1 is SGHNT and CDR2 YYREEE (reference sequence). CDR3 amino acids: CASSGGGTSVGTQYF. CDR3 nucleotides: TGTGCCAGCAGTGGTGGGGGGACTAGCGTTGGTACGCAGTATTTT.

V and J are TRBV11-2 and TRBJ1-3, with unresolved D. V lost 2 bases, J lost 4 bases, and 12 bases lay in between. Germline assignment: CDR1 SGHAT and CDR2 FQNNGV. The CDR3 runs to 15 residues. The CDR3 DNA sequence: TGTGCCAGCAGCTTAAGGGTCGGGGAAGGAAACACCATATATTTT. Translating gives CASSLRVGEGNTIYF.

J is TRBJ2-3 and V is TRBV11-2; D not resolved. Germline-derived CDR1 and CDR2 are SGHAT and FQNNGV. This CDR3 has 14 amino acids. Trimming pared 6 bases from V and 0 bases from J, leaving 10 bases between. As DNA, the CDR3 is TGTGCCAGCAGAGGTGCGACTAGCACAGATACGCAGTATTTT. This encodes CASRGATSTDTQYF.

The chain carries TRBV19 and TRBJ1-2; D not resolved. V gave up 2 bases and J gave up 2 bases, with 9 bases separating them. Germline V gene data show CDR1 as LNHDA and CDR2 as SQIVND (reference sequence). CDR3 length: 14 residues. The CDR3 is CASSIYLGNYGYTF. For the CDR3, the DNA is TGTGCCAGTAGTATATATTTAGGGAACTATGGCTACACCTTC. The variable domain in full, completed from reference TRBV19 and TRBJ1-2, reads DGGITQSPKYLFRKEGQNVTLSCEQNLNHDAMYWYRQDPGQGLRLIYYSQIVNDFQKGDIAEGYSVSREKKESFPLTVTSAQKNPTAFYLCASSIYLGNYGYTFGSGTRLTVV.

This clone was counted a few times. This chain connects TRBV28 to TRBJ1-4, with no clear D. CDR1 and CDR2 (germline): MDHEN, SYDVKM. The germline V and J ends were trimmed by 5 bases and 0 bases, with 7 bases remaining between them. The CDR3 totals 14 residues. The CDR3 loop reads CASSLGATNEKLFF. Here the CDR3 DNA reads TGTGCCAGCAGTCTAGGTGCAACTAATGAAAAACTGTTTTTT.

This chain links TRBV19 with TRBJ2-5, with TRBD2 matching over 13 bases. The junction had 4 bases not matched to a gene; V was cut back by 7 bases and J by 5 bases. The CDR3 has 14 residues. Germline V gene sequence: CDR1 LNHDA, CDR2 SQIVND (reference sequence). The CDR3 region is CASTQTSGRETQYF. DNA for the CDR3: TGTGCCAGTACCCAGACTAGCGGGAGGGAGACCCAGTACTTC.

V usage is TRBV6-1 and J usage is TRBJ2-4; D gene ambiguous. The CDR3 consists of 18 residues. V was trimmed by 1 base and J by 0 bases, leaving 16 bases between them. Looked up from germline, CDR1 is MNHNS and CDR2 is SASEGT. The CDR3 DNA sequence: TGTGCCAGCAGTGAAGGGCAGCTCCAACTACTAGCCAAAAACATTCAGTACTTC. Protein sequence: CASSEGQLQLLAKNIQYF.

In its sample, this clone was seen once. The V and J genes are TRBV7-9 and TRBJ1-6; D is undetermined. Germline CDR1 SEHNR, CDR2 FQNEAQ (reference sequence). Between the trimmed V and J ends, which lost 5 bases and 6 bases, there was a span of 11 bases. The CDR3 is 14 residues long. CDR3 nucleotide sequence: TGTGCCAGCAGCCCCCCCGGACTTAATTCACCCCTCCACTTT. It specifies CASSPPGLNSPLHF.

The chain links TRBV5-3 to TRBJ1-2, with D hard to call. TRBV5-3 is noted as an ORF with a role that remains uncertain. This CDR3 spans 16 amino acids. With 7 bases removed from V and 4 bases from J, the gap between germline ends came to 23 bases. CDR3 in amino acids: CARERIMVRKTYGYTF. The CDR3 DNA sequence: TGTGCCAGAGAACGGATAATGGTGAGAAAGACCTATGGCTACACCTTC.

The chain recombines TRBV5-6 with TRBJ1-5, with 10 bases that match TRBD1. Germline V gene data show CDR1 as SGHDT and CDR2 as YYEEEE. With 4 bases clipped from V and 6 bases from J, the junction kept 4 bases outside the gene matches. The CDR3 totals 14 residues. CDR3 sequence: CASSLWTGGQPQHF. CDR3 nucleotides: TGTGCCAGCAGCCTGTGGACAGGGGGTCAGCCCCAGCATTTT. Filled out from reference TRBV5-6 and TRBJ1-5, the complete variable domain reads DAGVTQSPTHLIKTRGQQVTLRCSPKSGHDTVSWYQQALGQGPQFIFQYYEEEERQRGNFPDRFSGHQFPNYSSELNVNALLLGDSALYLCASSLWTGGQPQHFGDGTRLSIL.

The chain recombines TRBV11-3 with TRBJ2-1; D is perhaps TRBD1 or TRBD2 (5 bases each). This CDR3 region has 13 residues. The germline CDR1 and CDR2 sequences are SGHNT and YENEEA. V was trimmed by 1 base and J by 11 bases, leaving 12 bases between them. CDR3 sequence: CASSLGVSGQQFF. The CDR3 coding sequence is TGTGCCAGCAGCTTAGGAGTTTCGGGGCAGCAGTTCTTC.

In this sample, this clone turned up a few times. The chain couples TRBV15 to TRBJ1-1; D not certain. Trimming shortened V by 5 bases and J by 2 bases, and 15 bases separated the two germline ends. Germline assignment: CDR1 LNHNV and CDR2 YYDKDF (reference sequence). The CDR3 runs to 15 residues. Here the CDR3 DNA reads TGTGCCACCAGCCGCAAGAGGAACCGAAACACTGAAGCTTTCTTT. Its translation: CATSRKRNRNTEAFF.

V and J are TRBV28 and TRBJ1-5; D is possibly TRBD1 (5 bases). Trimming removed 3 bases at V and 6 bases at J, with 12 bases between. CDR1 is MDHEN and CDR2 is SYDVKM in the germline V gene. There are 14 residues in the CDR3. CDR3 protein: CASSFGQGSQPQHF. The CDR3 DNA is TGTGCCAGCAGTTTTGGGCAGGGAAGTCAGCCCCAGCATTTT.

This chain links TRBV5-5 with TRBJ2-7; 9 positions agree with TRBD1. The CDR3 has 14 residues. In germline, CDR1 is SGHKS, CDR2 YYEKEE (reference sequence). V shed 4 bases and J 3 bases; nucleotides not matched to a gene: 5. The CDR3 coding sequence is TGTGCCAGCAGCCCCGGGACAGGGCACTACGAGCAGTACTTC. It translates to CASSPGTGHYEQYF. Variable domain in full (rest from reference TRBV5-5 and TRBJ2-7): DAGVTQSPTHLIKTRGQQVTLRCSPISGHKSVSWYQQVLGQGPQFIFQYYEKEERGRGNFPDRFSARQFPNYSSELNVNALLLGDSALYLCASSPGTGHYEQYFGPGTRLTVT.

A word on this clone: The sample holds other DNA sequences that translate to the same CDR3. V is TRBV5-4 and J is TRBJ2-3; 10 bases map to TRBD2. This CDR3 contains 14 residues. V lost 1 base to trimming and J lost 6 bases; unmatched junction nucleotides: 2. Per the germline V gene, CDR1 is SGHNT and CDR2 is YYREEE (reference sequence). In DNA form, the CDR3 reads TGTGCCAGCAGCTTGAGCGGGGGGGCGGATACGCAGTATTTT. Translation: CASSLSGGADTQYF.

J is TRBJ2-7 and V is TRBV27; the D is unclear. CDR1 and CDR2 from the germline V gene are MNHEY and SMNVEV (reference sequence). CDR3 length: 12 amino acids. Between the trimmed V and J ends, which lost 11 bases and 9 bases, there was a span of 20 bases. The CDR3 spells CAQPRRAEGQYF. DNA for the CDR3: TGTGCCCAACCCCGGCGCGCCGAAGGGCAGTACTTC.

The rearrangement uses TRBV9 and TRBJ2-4; 11 bases are a match to TRBD1. CDR1 SGDLS and CDR2 YYNGEE come from the germline V gene. This CDR3 has 13 residues. With 4 bases clipped from V and 8 bases from J, the junction kept 2 bases outside the gene matches. The CDR3 loop is CASSWDRGDIQYF. Written as DNA, the CDR3 is TGTGCCAGCAGCTGGGACAGGGGGGACATTCAGTACTTC.

The chain uses TRBV5-5 and TRBJ2-5, with a tentative D call TRBD2 (6 bases). Trimming shortened V by 0 bases and J by 4 bases, and 13 bases separated the two germline ends. The germline gives CDR1 SGHKS, CDR2 YYEKEE (reference sequence). The CDR3 covers 15 residues. This CDR3 is CASSLDPGRRETQYF. For the CDR3, the DNA is TGTGCCAGCAGCTTGGATCCAGGGAGGCGAGAGACCCAGTACTTC. The variable domain in full, with the rest retrieved from reference TRBV5-5 and TRBJ2-5, is DAGVTQSPTHLIKTRGQQVTLRCSPISGHKSVSWYQQVLGQGPQFIFQYYEKEERGRGNFPDRFSARQFPNYSSELNVNALLLGDSALYLCASSLDPGRRETQYFGPGTRLLVL.

J is TRBJ2-3 and V is TRBV7-2; 11 nucleotides align to TRBD2. Germline V CDR1 and CDR2: SGHTA, FQGNSA. The CDR3 runs to 18 residues. J gave up 2 bases and V 0 bases, and 7 bases lay outside the gene matches. In DNA form, the CDR3 reads TGTGCCAGCAGCTTAGCCTCTAGCGGGGGGTTACACACAGATACGCAGTATTTT. Its protein product is CASSLASSGGLHTDTQYF. Filled out from reference TRBV7-2 and TRBJ2-3, the complete variable domain reads GAGVSQSPSNKVTEKGKDVELRCDPISGHTALYWYRQSLGQGLEFLIYFQGNSAPDKSGLPSDRFSAERTGGSVSTLTIQRTQQEDSAVYLCASSLASSGGLHTDTQYFGPGTRLTVL.

This chain links TRBV5-4 with TRBJ2-5, with 9 nucleotides matching TRBD2. The germline gives CDR1 SGHNT, CDR2 YYREEE (reference sequence). Unmatched junction bases numbered 13, after V lost 4 bases and J lost 3 bases. This CDR3 has 17 residues. The CDR3, as DNA: TGTGCCAGCAGCCCCGCGTGGGTAGCGGGAGTCGAAGAGACCCAGTACTTC. It is translated as CASSPAWVAGVEETQYF.

This clone was counted between two and nine times. The CDR3 loop is CASSMGGQSTDTQYF. CDR3 DNA: TGTGCCAGCAGTATGGGGGGACAGTCCACAGATACGCAGTATTTT. V gene TRBV7-3 combines with J gene TRBJ2-3; possible D gene TRBD1, 7 bases. Trimming removed 6 bases at V and 2 bases at J, with 15 bases between. CDR3 length: 15 amino acids. The germline CDR1 and CDR2 sequences are SGHTA and FQGTGA.

The chain joins TRBV27 to TRBJ1-2; D unclear. Germline CDR1 is MNHEY and CDR2 is SMNVEV (reference sequence). V shed 2 bases and J shed 4 bases, with 11 bases lying between them. The CDR3 contains 14 residues. The CDR3 region has the DNA TGTGCCAGCAGTTTAAACAGAGTCTCCTATGGCTACACCTTC. Protein: CASSLNRVSYGYTF.

This clone was detected only once. The rearrangement uses TRBV9 and TRBJ2-1; possible D gene TRBD2, 6 bases. Trimming shortened V by 4 bases and J by 5 bases, and 16 bases separated the two germline ends. CDR1 SGDLS and CDR2 YYNGEE come from the germline V gene. This CDR3 is 15 amino acids long. Here the CDR3 reads CASSHLASTNNEQFF. The CDR3 nucleotides are TGTGCCAGCAGCCACCTAGCGTCGACGAACAATGAGCAGTTCTTC.

The rearrangement links TRBV5-1 to TRBJ1-3; 7 bases agree with TRBD1. The CDR3 extends over 16 amino acids. Germline trimming cut 4 bases from V and 0 bases from J; bases unmatched to any gene: 7. Germline CDR1 and CDR2: SGHRS and YFSETQ. The CDR3 spells CASSPSTGSSGNTIYF. The CDR3 DNA follows: TGCGCCAGCAGCCCCTCGACAGGGAGCTCTGGAAACACCATATATTTT.

The rearrangement joins TRBV14 to TRBJ1-5; D unresolved. The germline V gene encodes CDR1 SGHDN and CDR2 FVKESK. CDR3 length: 14 residues. Trimming stripped 1 base from V and 4 bases from J, with 8 bases between. DNA of the CDR3: TGTGCCAGCAGCCAAGGGTCCGTGAATCAGCCCCAGCATTTT. Translating it yields CASSQGSVNQPQHF.